The 8 T cell receptor beta chains given below trace back to one sample, sequenced in a study of blood T cells in healthy people across ages. Together with a sample-barcoded 5' primer, a J-beta primer mix was included in a second PCR lasting about 7 to 11 cycles. TCRdb independently ran MiXCR on the 5' RACE reads; one entry per CDR3 protein. The table shows 600,000 to 800,000 distinct CDR3 sequences, with approximately 52% occurring only once. The sample was blood. The receptor set was obtained from a woman aged 80 or over in good health.

The rearrangement uses TRBV27 and TRBJ1-1; no definite D call. Germline assignment: CDR1 MNHEY and CDR2 SMNVEV (reference sequence). The CDR3 loop spans 13 amino acids. V lost 5 bases, J lost 8 bases, and 15 bases lay in between. CDR3 protein: CASSTVDFTEAFF. CDR3 DNA sequence: TGTGCCAGCAGTACCGTGGACTTTACCGAAGCTTTCTTT.

The chain couples TRBV29-1 to TRBJ2-7; 8 bases line up with TRBD1. Trimming took 7 bases from V and 7 from J; bases not matched to a gene: 15. CDR3 length equals 14 residues. Germline-derived CDR1 and CDR2 are SQVTM and ANQGSEA. The DNA of the CDR3 is TGCAGCGCCGGAACAGGGGGTTCCTACAATGAGCAGTACTTC. Amino acid sequence: CSAGTGGSYNEQYF.

This clonotype was recorded once. Since a much larger clone is just one base distant, this may be a read error. The chain employs TRBV12-3 or TRBV12-4 and TRBJ1-1; D unclear. This CDR3 comprises 13 residues. As DNA, the CDR3 is TGTGCCGGCAGTTTAATGAAGAACACTGAAGCTTTCTTT. Amino acids: CAGSLMKNTEAFF.

The sample holds one count of this clonotype. The chain has TRBV7-2 and TRBJ1-1, with D maybe TRBD1 (5 bases). The CDR3 spans 16 residues. Germline V lookup: CDR1 SGHTA, CDR2 FQGNSA. The V gene lost 1 base and the J gene lost 8 bases, with 20 bases spanning the gap. The CDR3 loop reads CASSLGSGLRGVEAFF. The CDR3 DNA follows: TGTGCCAGCAGCTTAGGGTCGGGACTCAGAGGGGTAGAAGCTTTCTTT. Variable domain in full (rest from reference TRBV7-2 and TRBJ1-1): GAGVSQSPSNKVTEKGKDVELRCDPISGHTALYWYRQSLGQGLEFLIYFQGNSAPDKSGLPSDRFSAERTGGSVSTLTIQRTQQEDSAVYLCASSLGSGLRGVEAFFGQGTRLTVV.

This clonotype was detected ten times or more. This chain uses TRBV3-1 with TRBJ2-1, with 8 bases that match TRBD2. J lost 0 bases, V lost 1 base, and 5 bases had no gene match. This CDR3 has 17 residues. Germline lookup yields CDR1 LGHDT and CDR2 YNNKEL (reference sequence). The CDR3 is CASSQAPLAASYNEQFF. CDR3 nucleotides: TGTGCCAGCAGCCAAGCTCCACTAGCGGCCTCCTACAATGAGCAGTTCTTC.

As to this clonotype: An end of the junction does not agree with germline; a read error may underlie this. The genes are TRBV7-2 and TRBJ2-1; D might be TRBD2 (5 bases). This CDR3 spans 15 amino acids. The germline CDR1 and CDR2 sequences are SGHTA and FQGNSA. Written as DNA, the CDR3 is TGTGCCAGCAGCTTATCGACTGGGAGCTACAATGAGCAGTCCTTC. Translated, it gives CASSLSTGSYNEQSF.

The chain couples TRBV29-1 to TRBJ1-1; TRBD1 aligns across 10 bases. This CDR3 has 12 residues. Trimming cost V 7 bases and J 5 bases; bases outside gene matches: 4. Germline V gives CDR1 SQVTM, CDR2 ANQGSEA. The CDR3 loop is CSGDRGGTEAFF. DNA for the CDR3: TGCAGCGGGGACAGGGGAGGGACTGAAGCTTTCTTT.

This clonotype occurred many times. This chain links TRBV29-1 with TRBJ2-3; TRBD1 matches at 10 bases. The CDR3 totals 16 residues. Germline V lookup: CDR1 SQVTM, CDR2 ANQGSEA. J gave up 1 base and V 6 bases, and 10 bases lay outside the gene matches. CDR3 residues: CSVGLGTGDGTDTQYF. CDR3 DNA: TGCAGCGTAGGCCTCGGGACAGGGGATGGCACAGATACGCAGTATTTT.